This TCR beta chain was documented in a study of blood T cell repertoires in COVID-19. Study-level background: Material from acute and convalescent COVID-19 was sourced from the United States, Italy and Spain.

The V end was cut by 0 bases, the J end by 8 bases, with 6 bases between. This CDR3 has 13 amino acids. In germline, CDR1 is SGHRS, CDR2 YFSETQ. Each recovered donor of Cohort 3 presented with two negative PCRs, clearance, or symptom resolution. Original methodology: Estimated nucleated cell counts came from reference gene primer amplification. Assay: immunoSEQ multiplex PCR; the TCRdb copy retains only in-frame clones and omits some. V and J calls and clone size are copied from that table; D and trimming were computed from the DNA. The sample lists around 140,000 clones, roughly 80% occurring once. Sequencing was done on a sample of PBMCs or T cells enriched from blood (not recorded which). V usage is TRBV5-1 and J usage is TRBJ1-6; a weak D match, TRBD1 (5 bases). This sequence was found in a woman in her forties or fifties who had recovered from COVID-19. CDR3 DNA: TGCGCCAGCAGCTTGGTAGGGGATTCACCCCTCCACTTT. This codes for CASSLVGDSPLHF.